This T cell receptor beta chain was sequenced during a study of T cells after yellow fever vaccination. Study-level background: Fractions of limited cellularity were prepared by means of SMART-Seq v4 Ultra Low Input.

Study conclusions and caveats: Contaminants from the bulk population, in the form of abundant clonotypes, could be found in FACS-sorted repertoires.

Comments on this clonotype: Its specificity is not known.

For TCR, cDNA came from 5'RACE template switching, which added a universal primer site and UMIs. TCRdb used MiXCR to reprocess the 5' RACE reads, holding one entry per CDR3 protein. The table lists just under 600,000 distinct CDR3 sequences, roughly 13% of them singletons. Trimming took off 0 bases at V and 4 bases at J, with 11 bases between the two ends. Per the germline V gene, CDR1 is LGHDT and CDR2 is YNNKEL (reference sequence). The CDR3 consists of 15 residues. The TCR originated in a man aged 25 to 40 who received the YFV17D yellow fever vaccine. V usage is TRBV3-1 and J usage is TRBJ2-3; D ambiguous. Here the sequenced sample was PBMCs, taken on the day of the yellow fever booster vaccination. The CDR3 loop reads CASSQDASLADTQYF. CDR3 sequence (DNA): TGTGCCAGCAGCCAAGATGCCAGTCTCGCAGATACGCAGTATTTT.